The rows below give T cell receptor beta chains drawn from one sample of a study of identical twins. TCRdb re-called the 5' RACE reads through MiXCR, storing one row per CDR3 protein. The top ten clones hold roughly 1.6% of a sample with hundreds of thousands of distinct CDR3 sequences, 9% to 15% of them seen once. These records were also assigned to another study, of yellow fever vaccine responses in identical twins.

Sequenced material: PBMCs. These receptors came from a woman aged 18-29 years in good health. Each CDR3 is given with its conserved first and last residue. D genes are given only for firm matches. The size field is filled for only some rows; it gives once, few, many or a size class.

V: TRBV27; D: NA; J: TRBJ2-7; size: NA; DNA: TGTGCCAGCTCCGTTCGGGGTCGGCGGGACTACGAGCAGTACTTC; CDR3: CASSVRGRRDYEQYF
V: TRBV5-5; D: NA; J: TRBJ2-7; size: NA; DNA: TGTGCCAGCAGCCCCCGACAGGCTGGGTATAACTACGAGCAGTACTTC; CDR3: CASSPRQAGYNYEQYF
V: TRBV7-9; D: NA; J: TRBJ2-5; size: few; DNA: TGTGCCAGCAGCCCGGGACCCCTCCTGGAAGGCCAGTACTTC; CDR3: CASSPGPLLEGQYF
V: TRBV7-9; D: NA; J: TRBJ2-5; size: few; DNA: TGTGCCAGCAGCTTAGATGGGGACTTGAAGACCCAGTACTTC; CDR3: CASSLDGDLKTQYF
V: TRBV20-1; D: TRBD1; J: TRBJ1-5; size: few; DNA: TGCAGTGCGGAGACAGGGACCGGTCAGCCCCAGCATTTT; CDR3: CSAETGTGQPQHF
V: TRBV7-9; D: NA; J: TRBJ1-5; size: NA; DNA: TGTGCCAGCAGCTTAAACAGGGAGAGCAATCAGCCCCAGCATTTT; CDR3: CASSLNRESNQPQHF
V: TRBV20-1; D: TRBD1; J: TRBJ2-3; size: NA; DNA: TGCAGTGCTAGAGATCTTACCCCAGGGACAGGTACGCAGTATTTT; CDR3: CSARDLTPGTGTQYF
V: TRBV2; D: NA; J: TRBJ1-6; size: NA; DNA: TGTGCCAGCAGACAGACCTCCTATAATTCACCCCTCCACTTT; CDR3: CASRQTSYNSPLHF
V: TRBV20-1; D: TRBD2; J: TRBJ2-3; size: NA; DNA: TGCAGTGCTAGAGATGGGCTAGCGGACAAGACATATACGCAGTATTTT; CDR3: CSARDGLADKTYTQYF
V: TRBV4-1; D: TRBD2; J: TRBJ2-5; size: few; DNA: TGCGCCAGCAGCCCGCGCACCGGACTAGGGCAAGAGACCCAGTACTTC; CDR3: CASSPRTGLGQETQYF
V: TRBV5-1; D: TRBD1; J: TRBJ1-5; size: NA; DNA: TGCGCCAGCCCACACAGGGGCTTGAGGCCCCAGCATTTT; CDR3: CASPHRGLRPQHF
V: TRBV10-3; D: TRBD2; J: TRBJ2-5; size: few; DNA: TGTGCCATCAAAAACGGACTAGCGGTCGGGGAGACCCAGTACTTC; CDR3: CAIKNGLAVGETQYF
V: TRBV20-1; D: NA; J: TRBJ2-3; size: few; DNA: TGCGCCTGTTTGCGTGACACAGATACGCAGTATTTT; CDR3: CACLRDTDTQYF
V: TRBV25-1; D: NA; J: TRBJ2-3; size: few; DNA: TGTGCCAGCAGCGAATGGGTAGATACGCAGTATTTT; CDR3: CASSEWVDTQYF
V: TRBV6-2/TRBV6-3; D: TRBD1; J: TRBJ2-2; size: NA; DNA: TGTGCCAGCAGCCCCGGACAGGATTCCCGACCCGGGGAGCTGTTTTTT; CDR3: CASSPGQDSRPGELFF
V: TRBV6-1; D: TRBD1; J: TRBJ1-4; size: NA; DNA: TGTGCCAGCAGCCCCAGGAGGGGGCAGAATGAAAAACTGTTTTTT; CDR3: CASSPRRGQNEKLFF
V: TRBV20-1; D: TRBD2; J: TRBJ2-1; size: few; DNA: TGCAGTGCAGCCGATAGCGGGAGGGCCTACAATGAGCAGTTCTTC; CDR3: CSAADSGRAYNEQFF
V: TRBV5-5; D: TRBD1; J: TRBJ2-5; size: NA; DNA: TGTGCCAGCAGCTCAAGAGGACAGGGGCTGGGAGAGACCCAGTACTTC; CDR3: CASSSRGQGLGETQYF
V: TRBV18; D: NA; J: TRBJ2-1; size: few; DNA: TGTGCCAGCTCACCCACCCATTATGAGCAGTTCTTC; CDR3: CASSPTHYEQFF
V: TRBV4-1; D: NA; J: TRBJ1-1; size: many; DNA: TGCGCCAGCAGCCGGAAGGAGAACACTGAAGCTTTCTTT; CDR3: CASSRKENTEAFF
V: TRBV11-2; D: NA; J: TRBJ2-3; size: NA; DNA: TGTGCCAGCACCCCCCGGCCCCCATTGGCAGATACGCAGTATTTT; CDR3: CASTPRPPLADTQYF
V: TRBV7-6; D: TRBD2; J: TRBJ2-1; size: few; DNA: TGTGCCAGCAGCTTAGAGAGCGGGAGCCCCTACAATGAGCAGTTCTTC; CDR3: CASSLESGSPYNEQFF
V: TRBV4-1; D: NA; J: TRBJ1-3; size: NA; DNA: TGCGCCAGCAGCCAACCCGGAGGGGGACGTGTCACCATATATTTT; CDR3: CASSQPGGGRVTIYF
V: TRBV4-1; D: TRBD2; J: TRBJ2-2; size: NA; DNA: TGCGCCAGCAGCCAAGGGATTCCCTCACTAGCGACGAACACCGGGGAGCTGTTTTTT; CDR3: CASSQGIPSLATNTGELFF
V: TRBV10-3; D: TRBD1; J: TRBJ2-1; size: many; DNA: TGTGCCATCAGTGACGGACAGGGGGCTGACAATGAGCAGTTCTTC; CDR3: CAISDGQGADNEQFF
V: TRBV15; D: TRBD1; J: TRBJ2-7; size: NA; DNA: TGTGCCACCAGCGCTGGAGGAGACAGGGCTAACCACGAGCAGTACTTC; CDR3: CATSAGGDRANHEQYF
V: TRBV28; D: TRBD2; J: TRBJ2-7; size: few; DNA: TGTGCCAGCAGTTCACCGACTAGCGGGACCTACGAGCAGTACTTC; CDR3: CASSSPTSGTYEQYF